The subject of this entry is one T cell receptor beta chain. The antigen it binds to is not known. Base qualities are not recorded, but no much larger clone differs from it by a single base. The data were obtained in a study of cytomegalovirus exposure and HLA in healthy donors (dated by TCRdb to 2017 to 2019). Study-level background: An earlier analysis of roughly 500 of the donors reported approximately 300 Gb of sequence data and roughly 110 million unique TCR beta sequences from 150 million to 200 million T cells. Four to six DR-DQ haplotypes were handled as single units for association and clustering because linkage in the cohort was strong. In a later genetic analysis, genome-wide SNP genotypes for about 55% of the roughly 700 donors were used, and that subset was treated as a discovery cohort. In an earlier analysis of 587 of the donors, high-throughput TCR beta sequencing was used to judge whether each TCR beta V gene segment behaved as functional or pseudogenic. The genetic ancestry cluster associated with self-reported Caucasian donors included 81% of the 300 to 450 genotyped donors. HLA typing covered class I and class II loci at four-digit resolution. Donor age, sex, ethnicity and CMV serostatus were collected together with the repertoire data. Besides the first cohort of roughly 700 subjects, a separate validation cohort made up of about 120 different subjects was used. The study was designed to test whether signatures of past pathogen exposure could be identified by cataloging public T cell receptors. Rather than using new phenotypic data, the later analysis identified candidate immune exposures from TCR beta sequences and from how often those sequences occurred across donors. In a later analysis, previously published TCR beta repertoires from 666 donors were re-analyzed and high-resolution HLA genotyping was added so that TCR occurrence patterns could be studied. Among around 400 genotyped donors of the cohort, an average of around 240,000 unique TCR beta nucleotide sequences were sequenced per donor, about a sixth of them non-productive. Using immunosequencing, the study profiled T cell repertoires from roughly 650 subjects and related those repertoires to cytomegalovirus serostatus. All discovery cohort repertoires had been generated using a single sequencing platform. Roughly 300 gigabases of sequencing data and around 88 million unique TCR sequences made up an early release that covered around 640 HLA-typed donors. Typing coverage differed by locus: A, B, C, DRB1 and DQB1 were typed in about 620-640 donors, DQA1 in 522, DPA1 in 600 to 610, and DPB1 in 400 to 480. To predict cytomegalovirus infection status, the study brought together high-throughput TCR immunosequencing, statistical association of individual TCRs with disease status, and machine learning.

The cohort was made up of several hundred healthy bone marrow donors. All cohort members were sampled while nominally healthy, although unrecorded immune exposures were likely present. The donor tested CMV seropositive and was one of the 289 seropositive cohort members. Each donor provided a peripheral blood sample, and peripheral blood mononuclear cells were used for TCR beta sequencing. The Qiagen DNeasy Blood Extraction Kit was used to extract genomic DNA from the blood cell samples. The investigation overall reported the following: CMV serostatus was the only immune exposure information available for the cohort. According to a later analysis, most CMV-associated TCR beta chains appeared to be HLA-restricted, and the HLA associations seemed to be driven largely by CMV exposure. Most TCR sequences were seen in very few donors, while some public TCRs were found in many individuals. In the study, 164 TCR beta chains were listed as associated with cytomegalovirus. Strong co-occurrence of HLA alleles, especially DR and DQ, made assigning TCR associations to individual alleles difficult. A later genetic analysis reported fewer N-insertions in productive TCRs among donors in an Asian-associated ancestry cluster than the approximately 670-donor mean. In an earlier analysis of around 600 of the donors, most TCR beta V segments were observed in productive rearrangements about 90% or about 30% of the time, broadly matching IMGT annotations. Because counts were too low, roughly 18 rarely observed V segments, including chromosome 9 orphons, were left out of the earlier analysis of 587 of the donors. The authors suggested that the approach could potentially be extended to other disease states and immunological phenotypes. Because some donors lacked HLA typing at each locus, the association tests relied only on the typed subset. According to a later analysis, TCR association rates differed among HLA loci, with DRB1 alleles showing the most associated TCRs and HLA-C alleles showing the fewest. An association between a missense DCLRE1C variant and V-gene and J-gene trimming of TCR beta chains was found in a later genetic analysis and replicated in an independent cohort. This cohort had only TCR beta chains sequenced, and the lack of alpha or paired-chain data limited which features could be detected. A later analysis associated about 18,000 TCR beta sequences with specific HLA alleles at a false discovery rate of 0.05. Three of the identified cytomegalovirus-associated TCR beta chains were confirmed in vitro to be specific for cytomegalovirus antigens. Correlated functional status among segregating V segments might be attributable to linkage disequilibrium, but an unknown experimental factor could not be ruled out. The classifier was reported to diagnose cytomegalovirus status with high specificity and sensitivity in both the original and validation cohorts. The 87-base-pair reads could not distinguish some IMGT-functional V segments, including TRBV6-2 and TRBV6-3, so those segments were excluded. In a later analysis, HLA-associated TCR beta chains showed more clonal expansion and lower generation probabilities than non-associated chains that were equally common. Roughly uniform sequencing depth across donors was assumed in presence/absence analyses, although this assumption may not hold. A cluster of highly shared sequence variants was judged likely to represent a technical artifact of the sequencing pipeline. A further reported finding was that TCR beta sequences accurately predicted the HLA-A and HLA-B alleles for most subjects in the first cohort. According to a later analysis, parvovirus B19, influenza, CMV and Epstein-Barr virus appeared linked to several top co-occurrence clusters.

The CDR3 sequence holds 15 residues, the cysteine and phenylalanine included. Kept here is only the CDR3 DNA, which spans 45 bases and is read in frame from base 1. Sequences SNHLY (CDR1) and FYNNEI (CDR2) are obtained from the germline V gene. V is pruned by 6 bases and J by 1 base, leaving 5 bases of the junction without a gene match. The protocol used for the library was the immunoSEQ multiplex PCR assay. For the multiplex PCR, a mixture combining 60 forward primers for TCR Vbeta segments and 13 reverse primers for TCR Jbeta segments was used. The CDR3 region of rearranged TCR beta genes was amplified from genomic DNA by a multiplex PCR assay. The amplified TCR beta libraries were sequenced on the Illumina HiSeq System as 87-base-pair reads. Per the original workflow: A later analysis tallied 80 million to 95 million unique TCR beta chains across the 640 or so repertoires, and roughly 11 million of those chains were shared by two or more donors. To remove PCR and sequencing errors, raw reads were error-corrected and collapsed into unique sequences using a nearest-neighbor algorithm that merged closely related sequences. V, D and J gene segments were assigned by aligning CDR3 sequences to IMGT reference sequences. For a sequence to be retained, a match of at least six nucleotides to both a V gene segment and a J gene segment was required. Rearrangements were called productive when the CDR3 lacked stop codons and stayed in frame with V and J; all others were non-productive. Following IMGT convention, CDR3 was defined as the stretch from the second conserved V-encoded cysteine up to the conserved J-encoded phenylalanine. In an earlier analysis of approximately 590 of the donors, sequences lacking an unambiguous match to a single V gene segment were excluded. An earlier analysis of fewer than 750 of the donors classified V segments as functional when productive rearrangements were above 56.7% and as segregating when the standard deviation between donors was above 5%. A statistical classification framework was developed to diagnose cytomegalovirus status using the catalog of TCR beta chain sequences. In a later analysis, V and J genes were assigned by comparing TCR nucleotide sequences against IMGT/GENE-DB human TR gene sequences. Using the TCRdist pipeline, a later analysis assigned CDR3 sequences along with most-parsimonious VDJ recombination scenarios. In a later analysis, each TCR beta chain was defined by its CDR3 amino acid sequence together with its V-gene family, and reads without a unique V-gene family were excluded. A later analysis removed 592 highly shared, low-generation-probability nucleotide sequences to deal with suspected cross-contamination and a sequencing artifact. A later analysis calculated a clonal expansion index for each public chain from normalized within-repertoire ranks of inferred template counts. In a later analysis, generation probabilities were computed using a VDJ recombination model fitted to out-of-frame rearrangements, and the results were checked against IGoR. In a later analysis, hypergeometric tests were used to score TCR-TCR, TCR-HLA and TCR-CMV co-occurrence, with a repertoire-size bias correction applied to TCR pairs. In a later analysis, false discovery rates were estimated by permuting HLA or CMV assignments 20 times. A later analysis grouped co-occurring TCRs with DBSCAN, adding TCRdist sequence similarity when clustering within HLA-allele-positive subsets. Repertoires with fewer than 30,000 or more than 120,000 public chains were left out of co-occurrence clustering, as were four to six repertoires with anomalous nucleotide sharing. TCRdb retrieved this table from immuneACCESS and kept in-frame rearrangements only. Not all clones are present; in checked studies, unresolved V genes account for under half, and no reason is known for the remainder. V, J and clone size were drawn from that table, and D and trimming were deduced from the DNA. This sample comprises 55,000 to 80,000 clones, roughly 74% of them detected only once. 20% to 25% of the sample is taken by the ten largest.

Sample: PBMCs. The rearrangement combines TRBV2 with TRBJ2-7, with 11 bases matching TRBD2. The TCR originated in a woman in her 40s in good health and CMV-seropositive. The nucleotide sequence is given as TGTGCCAGCAGACCAGGACTAGCGGGTTCCTACGAGCAGTACTTC. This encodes CASRPGLAGSYEQYF.